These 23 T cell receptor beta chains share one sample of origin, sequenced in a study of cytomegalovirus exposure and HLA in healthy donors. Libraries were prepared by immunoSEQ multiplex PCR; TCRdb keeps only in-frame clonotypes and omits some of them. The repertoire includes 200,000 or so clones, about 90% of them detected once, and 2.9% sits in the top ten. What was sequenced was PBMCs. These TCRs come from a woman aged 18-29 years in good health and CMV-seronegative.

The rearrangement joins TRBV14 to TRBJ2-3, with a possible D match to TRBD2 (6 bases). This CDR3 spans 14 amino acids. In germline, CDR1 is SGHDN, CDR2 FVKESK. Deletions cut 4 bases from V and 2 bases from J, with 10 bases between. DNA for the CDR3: TGTGCCAGCAGCCGGAGCGGGTACACAGATACGCAGTATTTT. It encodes CASSRSGYTDTQYF.

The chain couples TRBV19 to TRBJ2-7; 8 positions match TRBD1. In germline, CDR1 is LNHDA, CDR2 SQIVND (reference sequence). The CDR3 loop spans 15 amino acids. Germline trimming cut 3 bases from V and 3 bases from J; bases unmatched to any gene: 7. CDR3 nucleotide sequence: TGTGCCAGTAGTATCCGGACAGGGTCAAACTACGAGCAGTACTTC. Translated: CASSIRTGSNYEQYF. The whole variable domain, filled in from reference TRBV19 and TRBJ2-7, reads DGGITQSPKYLFRKEGQNVTLSCEQNLNHDAMYWYRQDPGQGLRLIYYSQIVNDFQKGDIAEGYSVSREKKESFPLTVTSAQKNPTAFYLCASSIRTGSNYEQYFGPGTRLTVT.

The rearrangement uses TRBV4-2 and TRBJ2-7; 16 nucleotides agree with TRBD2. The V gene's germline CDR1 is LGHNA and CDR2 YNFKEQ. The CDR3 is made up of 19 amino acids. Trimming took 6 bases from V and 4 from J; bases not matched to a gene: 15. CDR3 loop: CASSARSGTSGRAGYEQYF. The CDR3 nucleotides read TGTGCCAGCAGTGCCCGCTCCGGGACTAGCGGGAGGGCCGGGTACGAGCAGTACTTC.

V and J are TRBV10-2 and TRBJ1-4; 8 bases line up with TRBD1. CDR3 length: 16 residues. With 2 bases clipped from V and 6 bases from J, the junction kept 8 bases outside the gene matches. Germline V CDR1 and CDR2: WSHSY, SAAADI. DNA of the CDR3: TGCGCCAGCAGTGAGGCAGCTCAGGGGGCCTATGAAAAACTGTTTTTT. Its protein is CASSEAAQGAYEKLFF.

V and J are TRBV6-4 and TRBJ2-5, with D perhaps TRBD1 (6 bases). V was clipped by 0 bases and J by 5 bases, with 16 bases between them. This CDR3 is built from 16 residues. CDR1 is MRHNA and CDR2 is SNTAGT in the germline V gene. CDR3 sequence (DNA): TGTGCCAGCAGTGACTCGAAGGGTGGGGGCCTGGAGACCCAGTACTTC. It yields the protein CASSDSKGGGLETQYF.

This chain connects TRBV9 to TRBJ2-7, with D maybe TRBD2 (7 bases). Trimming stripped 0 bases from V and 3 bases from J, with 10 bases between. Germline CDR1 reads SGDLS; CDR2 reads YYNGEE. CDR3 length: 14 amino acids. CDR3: CASSVGGGFYEQYF. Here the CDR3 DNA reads TGTGCCAGCAGCGTAGGGGGGGGCTTCTACGAGCAGTACTTC.

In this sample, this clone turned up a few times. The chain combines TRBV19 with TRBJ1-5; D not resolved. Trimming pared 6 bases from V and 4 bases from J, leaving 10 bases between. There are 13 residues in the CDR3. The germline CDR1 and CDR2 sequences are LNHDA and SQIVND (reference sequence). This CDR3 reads CASSTRGNQPQHF. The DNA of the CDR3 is TGTGCCAGTAGCACTCGGGGAAATCAGCCCCAGCATTTT.

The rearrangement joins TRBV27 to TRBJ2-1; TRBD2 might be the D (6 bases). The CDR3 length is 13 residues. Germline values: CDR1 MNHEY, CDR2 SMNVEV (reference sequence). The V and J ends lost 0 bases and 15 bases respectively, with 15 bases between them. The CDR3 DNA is TGTGCCAGCAGTTTATCTCGACTAGACGGGGTGTTCTTC. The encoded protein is CASSLSRLDGVFF.

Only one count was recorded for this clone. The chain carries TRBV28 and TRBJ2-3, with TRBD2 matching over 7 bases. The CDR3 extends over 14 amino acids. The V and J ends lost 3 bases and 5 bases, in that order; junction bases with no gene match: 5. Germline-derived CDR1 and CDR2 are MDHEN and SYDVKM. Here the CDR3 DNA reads TGTGCCAGCAGTTTGTCAGCTAGCGGAGATACGCAGTATTTT. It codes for CASSLSASGDTQYF.

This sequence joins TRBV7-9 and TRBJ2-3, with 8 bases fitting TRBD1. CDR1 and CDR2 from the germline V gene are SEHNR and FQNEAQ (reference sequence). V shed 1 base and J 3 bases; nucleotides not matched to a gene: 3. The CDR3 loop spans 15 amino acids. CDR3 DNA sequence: TGTGCCAGCAGCTTAGGCAGGGGGCCTACAGATACGCAGTATTTT. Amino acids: CASSLGRGPTDTQYF.

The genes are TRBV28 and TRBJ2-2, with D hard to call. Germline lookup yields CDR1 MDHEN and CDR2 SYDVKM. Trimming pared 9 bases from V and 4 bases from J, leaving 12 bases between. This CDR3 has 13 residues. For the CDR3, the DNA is TGTGCCAGTACCCAAACCGGCACCGGGGAGCTGTTTTTT. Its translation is CASTQTGTGELFF. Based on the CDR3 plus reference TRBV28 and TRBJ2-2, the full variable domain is DVKVTQSSRYLVKRTGEKVFLECVQDMDHENMFWYRQDPGLGLRLIYFSYDVKMKEKGDIPEGYSVSREKKERFSLILESASTNQTSMYLCASTQTGTGELFFGEGSRLTVL.

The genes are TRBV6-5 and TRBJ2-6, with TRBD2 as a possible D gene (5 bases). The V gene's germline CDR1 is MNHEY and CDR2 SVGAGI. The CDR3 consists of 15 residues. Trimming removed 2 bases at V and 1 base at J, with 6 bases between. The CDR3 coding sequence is TGTGCCAGCAGTTACGACTATTCTGGGGCCAACGTCCTGACTTTC. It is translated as CASSYDYSGANVLTF.

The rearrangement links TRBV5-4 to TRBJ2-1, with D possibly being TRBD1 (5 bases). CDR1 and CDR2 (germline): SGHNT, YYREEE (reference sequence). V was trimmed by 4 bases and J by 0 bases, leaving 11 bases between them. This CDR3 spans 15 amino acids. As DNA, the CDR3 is TGTGCCAGCAGCCCCAGGGTAAGCTCCTACAATGAGCAGTTCTTC. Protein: CASSPRVSSYNEQFF.

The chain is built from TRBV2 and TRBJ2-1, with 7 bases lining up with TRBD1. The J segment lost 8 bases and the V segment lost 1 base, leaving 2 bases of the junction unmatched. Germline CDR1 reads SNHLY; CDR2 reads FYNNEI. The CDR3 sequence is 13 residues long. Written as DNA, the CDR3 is TGTGCCAGCAGTGAAGACAGGGGCCATGAGCAGTTCTTC. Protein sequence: CASSEDRGHEQFF. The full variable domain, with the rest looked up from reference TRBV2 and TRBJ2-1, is EPEVTQTPSHQVTQMGQEVILRCVPISNHLYFYWYRQILGQKVEFLVSFYNNEISEKSEIFDDQFSVERPDGSNFTLKIRSTKLEDSAMYFCASSEDRGHEQFFGPGTRLTVL.

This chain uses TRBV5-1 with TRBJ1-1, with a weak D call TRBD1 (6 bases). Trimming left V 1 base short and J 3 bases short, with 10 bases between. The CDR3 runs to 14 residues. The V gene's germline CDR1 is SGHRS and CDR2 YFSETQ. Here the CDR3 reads CASSLRGRDTEAFF. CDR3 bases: TGCGCCAGCAGCTTGAGGGGGAGGGACACTGAAGCTTTCTTT.

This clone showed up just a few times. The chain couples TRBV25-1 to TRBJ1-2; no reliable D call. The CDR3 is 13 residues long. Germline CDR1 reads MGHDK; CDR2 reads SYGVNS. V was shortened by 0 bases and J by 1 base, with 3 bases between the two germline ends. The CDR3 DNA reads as TGTGCCAGCAGTGAATACAATAACTATGGCTACACCTTC. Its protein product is CASSEYNNYGYTF.

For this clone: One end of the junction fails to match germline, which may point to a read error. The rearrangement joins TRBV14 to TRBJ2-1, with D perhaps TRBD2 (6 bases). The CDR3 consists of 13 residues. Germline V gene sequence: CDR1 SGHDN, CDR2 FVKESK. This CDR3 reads CASNRDSHNEQFF. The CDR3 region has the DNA TGTGCCAGTAACCGGGACTCCCACAATGAGCAGTTCTTC.

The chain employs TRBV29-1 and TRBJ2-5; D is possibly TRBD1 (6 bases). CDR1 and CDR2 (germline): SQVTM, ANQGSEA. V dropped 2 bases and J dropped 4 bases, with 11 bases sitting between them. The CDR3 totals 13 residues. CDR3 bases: TGCAGCGTTGAATCACAGGGTGGAGAGACCCAGTACTTC. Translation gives CSVESQGGETQYF.

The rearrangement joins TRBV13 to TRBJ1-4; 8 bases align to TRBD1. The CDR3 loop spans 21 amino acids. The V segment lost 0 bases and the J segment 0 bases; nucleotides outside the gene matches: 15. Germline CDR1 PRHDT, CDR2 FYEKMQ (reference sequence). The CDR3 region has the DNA TGTGCCAGCAGCTTAGGCCAGGACCCTAACAGGGGGATTGCAACTAATGAAAAACTGTTTTTT. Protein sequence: CASSLGQDPNRGIATNEKLFF.

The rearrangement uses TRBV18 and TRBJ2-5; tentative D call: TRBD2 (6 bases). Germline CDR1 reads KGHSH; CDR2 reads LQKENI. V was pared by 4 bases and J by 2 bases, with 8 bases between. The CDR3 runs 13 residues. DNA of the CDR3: TGTGCCAGCTCACTCCTAGCGCAAGAGACCCAGTACTTC. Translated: CASSLLAQETQYF.

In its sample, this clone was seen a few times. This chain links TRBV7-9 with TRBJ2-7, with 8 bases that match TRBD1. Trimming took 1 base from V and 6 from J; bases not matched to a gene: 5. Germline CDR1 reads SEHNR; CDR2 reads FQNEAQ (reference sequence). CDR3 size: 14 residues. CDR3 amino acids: CASSLDQGAAEQYF. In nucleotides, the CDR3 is TGTGCCAGCAGCTTAGATCAGGGGGCGGCCGAGCAGTACTTC.

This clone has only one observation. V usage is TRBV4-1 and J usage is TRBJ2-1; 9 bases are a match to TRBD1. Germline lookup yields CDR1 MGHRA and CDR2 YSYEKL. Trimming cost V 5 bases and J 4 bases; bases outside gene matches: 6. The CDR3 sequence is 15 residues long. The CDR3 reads CASSSTGGTYNEQFF. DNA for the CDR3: TGCGCCAGCAGCTCAACAGGGGGCACGTACAATGAGCAGTTCTTC.

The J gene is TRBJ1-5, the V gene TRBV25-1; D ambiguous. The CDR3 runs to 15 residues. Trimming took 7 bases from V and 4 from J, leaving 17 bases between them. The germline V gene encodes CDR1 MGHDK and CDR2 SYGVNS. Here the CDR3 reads CASTSPEGGNQPQHF. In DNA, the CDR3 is TGTGCCAGCACCAGCCCAGAGGGCGGAAATCAGCCCCAGCATTTT.